Listed here are 16 T cell receptor beta chains from one sample, sequenced in a study of regulatory dendritic cells for organ transplantation. Allogeneic regulatory or mature dendritic cells were co-cultured for 5 days with CFSE-labeled sorted T cells at 1:10. Libraries were prepared by immunoSEQ multiplex PCR; TCRdb keeps only in-frame clonotypes and omits some of them. Among approximately 22,000 clones listed, approximately 83% were seen once. Their recognized antigens are unknown. The sample consisted of naive CD4+ T cells from blood cultured with regulatory dendritic cells. Subset in this sample: CD45RA+ naive T cells. The receptors were sampled from a human donor in good health.

This sequence joins TRBV19 and TRBJ2-2; possible D gene TRBD2, 5 bases. The germline V gene has CDR1 LNHDA and CDR2 SQIVND (reference sequence). Trimming cost V 8 bases and J 8 bases, with 6 bases left between them. CDR3 size: 10 residues. The CDR3 reads CASGEGELFF. The DNA for the CDR3 is TGTGCCAGTGGGGAGGGGGAGCTGTTTTTT.

This chain connects TRBV30 to TRBJ1-6; D is unclear. CDR1 is GTSNPN, CDR2 SVGIG, per germline (reference sequence). Trimming left V 1 base short and J 7 bases short, with 26 bases between. This CDR3 region has 19 residues. CDR3 residues: CAWSAPVTGPRGPNSPLHF. The CDR3 DNA sequence: TGTGCCTGGAGTGCCCCCGTAACCGGGCCTCGAGGACCGAATTCACCCCTCCACTTT.

The genes are TRBV9 and TRBJ2-5, with D perhaps given as TRBD1 or TRBD2 (5 bases each). In germline, CDR1 is SGDLS, CDR2 YYNGEE. V was cut by 4 bases and J by 5 bases, with 18 bases left in between. The CDR3 has 15 amino acids. This CDR3 is CASSLSGTRRETQYF. CDR3 nucleotides: TGTGCCAGCAGCCTCTCCGGGACCAGGAGGGAGACCCAGTACTTC. Full variable domain (remainder filled in from reference TRBV9 and TRBJ2-5): DSGVTQTPKHLITATGQRVTLRCSPRSGDLSVYWYQQSLDQGLQFLIQYYNGEERAKGNILERFSAQQFPDLHSELNLSSLELGDSALYFCASSLSGTRRETQYFGPGTRLLVL.

V and J are TRBV4-3 and TRBJ1-5; D remains unclear. Germline-derived CDR1 and CDR2 are LGHNA and YSLEER. The CDR3 loop spans 13 amino acids. Deletions cut 4 bases from V and 6 bases from J, with 10 bases between. The CDR3: CASSRSRGQPQHF. The CDR3 DNA reads as TGCGCCAGCAGCCGTAGTCGGGGTCAGCCCCAGCATTTT.

As for this clone: Compared with germline, one end of the junction differs, possibly owing to a read error. As DNA, the CDR3 is TGTGCCAGCAGCTTAGTTCGGGACAGCCCCCTCGCCTTC. Its translation is CASSLVRDSPLAF. The chain uses TRBV7-8 and TRBJ1-2; 7 nucleotides line up with TRBD1. The length of the CDR3 is 13 residues. Germline CDR1 is SGHVS and CDR2 is FQNEAQ.

The V and J genes are TRBV27 and TRBJ1-2; no clear D gene. Germline values: CDR1 MNHEY, CDR2 SMNVEV (reference sequence). The V and J ends lost 5 bases and 8 bases respectively, with 21 bases between them. The CDR3 is made up of 15 amino acids. The DNA for the CDR3 is TGTGCCAGCAGTCTCGCGGGCACCGCCTATGAAGGCTACACCTTC. Amino acid sequence: CASSLAGTAYEGYTF.

This chain joins TRBV18 and TRBJ2-7, with TRBD1 as a possible D gene (6 bases). Trimming removed 3 bases from V and 5 bases from J, with 20 bases in between. Germline V gene sequence: CDR1 KGHSH, CDR2 LQKENI. There are 16 residues in the CDR3. In nucleotides, the CDR3 is TGTGCCAGCTCACCGACCGGGACAAGCTTACCCAACGAGCAGTACTTC. The encoded protein is CASSPTGTSLPNEQYF.

V usage is TRBV7-2 and J usage is TRBJ2-1; TRBD2 might be the D (6 bases). The V and J ends lost 4 bases and 9 bases respectively, with 22 bases between them. Germline V CDR1 and CDR2: SGHTA, FQGNSA. The CDR3 is 16 residues long. The CDR3 sequence is CASSWGVGLVRGEQFF. CDR3 coding DNA: TGTGCCAGCAGCTGGGGGGTGGGTCTAGTTCGAGGTGAGCAGTTCTTC.

V and J are TRBV27 and TRBJ2-1; no clear D. V lost 0 bases to trimming and J lost 13 bases, with 13 bases between them. This CDR3 contains 13 residues. From germline, CDR1 is MNHEY and CDR2 SMNVEV (reference sequence). DNA for the CDR3: TGTGCCAGCAGTTTATCGATAAGCGCGAACCAGTTCTTC. Translating it yields CASSLSISANQFF.

This chain connects TRBV2 to TRBJ2-5; 12 bases align to TRBD1. CDR1 and CDR2 from the germline V gene are SNHLY and FYNNEI. Trimming at V came to 9 bases and at J to 5 bases, leaving 7 bases not matched to a gene. The CDR3 is 14 residues long. CDR3 bases: TGTGCCAGTCAGGGACAGGGGGCGGCGGAGACCCAGTACTTC. Translated, it gives CASQGQGAAETQYF.

Only one count was recorded for this clone. The J gene is TRBJ2-3, the V gene TRBV28; D gene uncertain. The CDR3 runs to 12 residues. Trimming left V 6 bases short and J 5 bases short, with 9 bases between. Germline V gene sequence: CDR1 MDHEN, CDR2 SYDVKM. CDR3 nucleotide sequence: TGTGCCAGCAGATCTAGAGGAGATACGCAGTATTTT. This codes for CASRSRGDTQYF.

This sequence joins TRBV28 and TRBJ1-3, with TRBD1 matching over 8 bases. The CDR3 covers 17 residues. Germline trimming cut 1 base from V and 4 bases from J; bases unmatched to any gene: 9. Germline assignment: CDR1 MDHEN and CDR2 SYDVKM. CDR3 in amino acids: CASSLFLGTGAGNTIYF. CDR3 coding DNA: TGTGCCAGCAGTTTATTCCTCGGGACAGGCGCAGGAAACACCATATATTTT.

The V call is TRBV30, the J call TRBJ1-1; no firm D call. Per the germline V gene, CDR1 is GTSNPN and CDR2 is SVGIG (reference sequence). This CDR3 is 10 amino acids long. V shed 3 bases and J shed 8 bases, with 7 bases lying between them. The CDR3 coding sequence is TGTGCCTGGAGCCACAGAGAAGCTTTCTTT. It specifies CAWSHREAFF.

The V and J genes are TRBV30 and TRBJ1-1; D call uncertain. The CDR3 length is 17 residues. Germline V gene data show CDR1 as GTSNPN and CDR2 as SVGIG (reference sequence). The V and J ends lost 3 bases and 3 bases respectively, with 23 bases between them. The CDR3 DNA follows: TGTGCCTGGAGGTCAAAAAAGGCTGTAAGTGAGGACACTGAAGCTTTCTTT. Encoded protein: CAWRSKKAVSEDTEAFF.

This chain connects TRBV9 to TRBJ2-2, with a possible D match to TRBD1 (7 bases). This CDR3 contains 18 residues. V lost 0 bases, J lost 5 bases, and 20 bases lay in between. CDR1 SGDLS and CDR2 YYNGEE come from the germline V gene. The CDR3: CASSVGWSAGGFTGELFF. The CDR3 DNA sequence: TGTGCCAGCAGCGTAGGATGGTCCGCAGGGGGGTTTACCGGGGAGCTGTTTTTT.

V gene TRBV11-2 combines with J gene TRBJ2-5, with D possibly called TRBD1 or TRBD2 (5 bases each). Per the germline V gene, CDR1 is SGHAT and CDR2 is FQNNGV. V dropped 0 bases and J dropped 3 bases, with 14 bases sitting between them. The CDR3 is 16 residues long. CDR3 residues: CASSLESGGREETQYF. The DNA for the CDR3 is TGTGCCAGCAGCTTAGAGAGTGGGGGACGAGAAGAGACCCAGTACTTC.